Each of the 14 T cell receptor beta chains below was sequenced from the same sample in a study of blood T cell repertoires in COVID-19. Assay used: immunoSEQ multiplex PCR; TCRdb lists only in-frame clones, some missing. The sample holds 65,000 to 75,000 clones, under 95% seen once. The material sequenced was peripheral blood. Source of these receptors: a man between 45 and 60 years old with acute or convalescent COVID-19.

The rearrangement links TRBV11-2 to TRBJ1-4; 8 bases line up with TRBD1. Germline assignment: CDR1 SGHAT and CDR2 FQNNGV. The CDR3 loop spans 14 amino acids. Trimming removed 5 bases from V and 8 bases from J; junction bases left unmatched: 7. CDR3 nucleotide sequence: TGTGCCAGCAGCCCATGGACAGGGAACGAAAAACTGTTTTTT. It codes for CASSPWTGNEKLFF.

The chain couples TRBV11-3 to TRBJ1-5; 9 nucleotides line up with TRBD1. V trimming: 0 bases; J trimming: 2 bases; junction bases outside the gene matches: 8. Germline values: CDR1 SGHNT, CDR2 YENEEA. The CDR3 loop spans 18 amino acids. The CDR3 protein is CASSLEGLRTGGNQPQHF. In nucleotides, the CDR3 is TGTGCCAGCAGCTTAGAAGGTCTGAGGACAGGGGGCAATCAGCCCCAGCATTTT.

The chain recombines TRBV10-3 with TRBJ1-3; D ambiguous. Germline-derived CDR1 and CDR2 are ENHRY and SYGVKD. V lost 2 bases and J 1 base, leaving 6 bases between the germline ends. The CDR3 length is 14 residues. The CDR3 loop reads CAISEVTSGNTIYF. CDR3 coding DNA: TGTGCCATCAGTGAGGTTACTTCTGGAAACACCATATATTTT.

This clone was observed a few times. V gene TRBV2 combines with J gene TRBJ1-1; maybe TRBD1 (5 bases). The CDR3 runs to 13 residues. V lost 11 bases and J 4 bases, leaving 17 bases between the germline ends. From germline, CDR1 is SNHLY and CDR2 FYNNEI. CDR3 protein: CAGGKFGATEAFF. The CDR3 bases are TGTGCCGGGGGGAAGTTCGGAGCCACTGAAGCTTTCTTT.

V is TRBV6-5 and J is TRBJ1-3; a weak D match, TRBD1 (5 bases). CDR3 length equals 15 residues. V was shortened by 0 bases and J by 8 bases, with 14 bases between the two germline ends. CDR1 and CDR2 from the germline V gene are MNHEY and SVGAGI. CDR3 amino acids: CASSYSGQGRDTIYF. The CDR3 DNA reads as TGTGCCAGCAGTTACTCCGGGCAGGGTCGGGACACCATATATTTT.

The chain is built from TRBV6-5 and TRBJ2-7; D is possibly TRBD1 (6 bases). The CDR3 runs 13 residues. CDR1 MNHEY and CDR2 SVGAGI come from the germline V gene. Deletions cut 6 bases from V and 7 bases from J, with 16 bases between. CDR3 in amino acids: CASRDQGYGEQYV. The DNA for the CDR3 is TGTGCCAGCAGGGATCAGGGGTACGGTGAGCAGTACGTC.

V is TRBV7-9 and J is TRBJ2-5; 10 nucleotides match TRBD2. Germline assignment: CDR1 SEHNR and CDR2 FQNEAQ (reference sequence). V was clipped by 6 bases and J by 1 base; unmatched bases: 14. This CDR3 spans 18 amino acids. The DNA for the CDR3 is TGTGCCAGCAGAACAAACTCCCTAGCGGGAGTTTCCCAAGAGACCCAGTACTTC. It encodes CASRTNSLAGVSQETQYF. Looking up the rest from reference TRBV7-9 and TRBJ2-5 gives the full variable domain: DTGVSQNPRHKITKRGQNVTFRCDPISEHNRLYWYRQTLGQGPEFLTYFQNEAQLEKSRLLSDRFSAERPKGSFSTLEIQRTEQGDSAMYLCASRTNSLAGVSQETQYFGPGTRLLVL.

The chain carries TRBV18 and TRBJ1-4; D remains unclear. The CDR3 is 15 amino acids. Trimming removed 2 bases from V and 7 bases from J, with 14 bases in between. Germline V gene sequence: CDR1 KGHSH, CDR2 LQKENI. The CDR3 loop is CASSPSAQIFEKLFF. In DNA, the CDR3 is TGTGCCAGCTCACCAAGTGCACAGATCTTTGAAAAACTGTTTTTT.

The rearrangement joins TRBV5-1 to TRBJ2-3; perhaps TRBD2 as D (6 bases). The CDR3 has 14 residues. The germline gives CDR1 SGHRS, CDR2 YFSETQ. V was clipped by 7 bases and J by 4 bases, with 16 bases between them. The CDR3 region is CASSLAPTADTQYF. The CDR3 DNA follows: TGCGCCAGCTCCCTAGCGCCGACCGCAGATACGCAGTATTTT.

A single count supports this clone. The rearrangement joins TRBV14 to TRBJ1-2, with 7 bases fitting TRBD1. Losses at the gene ends were 3 bases for V and 6 bases for J; bases not matched to a gene: 4. CDR1 is SGHDN, CDR2 FVKESK, per germline. The CDR3 is 13 residues long. The chain's CDR3 is CASSQTGHDGYTF. Here the CDR3 DNA reads TGTGCCAGCAGCCAGACAGGGCACGATGGCTACACCTTC. Full variable domain (remainder filled in from reference TRBV14 and TRBJ1-2): EAGVTQFPSHSVIEKGQTVTLRCDPISGHDNLYWYRRVMGKEIKFLLHFVKESKQDESGMPNNRFLAERTGGTYSTLKVQPAELEDSGVYFCASSQTGHDGYTFGSGTRLTVV.

This chain joins TRBV7-3 and TRBJ2-2; D ambiguous. V was trimmed by 5 bases and J by 7 bases, leaving 11 bases between them. Germline CDR1 is SGHTA and CDR2 is FQGTGA. CDR3 length: 13 residues. In DNA, the CDR3 is TGTGCCAGCAGCCCCCAGGCTTACGGGGAGCTGTTTTTT. Translation: CASSPQAYGELFF.

J is TRBJ2-2 and V is TRBV6-5, with D possibly matching TRBD1 (5 bases). Trimming left V 4 bases short and J 7 bases short, with 13 bases between. The CDR3 runs 14 residues. Germline CDR1 is MNHEY and CDR2 is SVGAGI. In nucleotides, the CDR3 is TGTGCCAGCAGTTCTTTAGGGGTAGACGGGGAGCTGTTTTTT. Translating gives CASSSLGVDGELFF.

The CDR3 nucleotides are TGCAGCGTTGAACGGACAGGGGGCACTGAAGCTTTCTTT. This sequence encodes CSVERTGGTEAFF. The chain recombines TRBV29-1 with TRBJ1-1, with 10 bases fitting TRBD1. There are 13 residues in the CDR3. Germline assignment: CDR1 SQVTM and CDR2 ANQGSEA. The trim removed 2 bases at V and 4 bases at J, leaving 1 base unmatched. The full variable domain, with the rest looked up from reference TRBV29-1 and TRBJ1-1, is SAVISQKPSRDICQRGTSLTIQCQVDSQVTMMFWYRQQPGQSLTLIATANQGSEATYESGFVIDKFPISRPNLTFSTLTVSNMSPEDSSIYLCSVERTGGTEAFFGQGTRLTVV.

The V call is TRBV30, the J call TRBJ2-3, with 9 bases matching TRBD2. The CDR3 runs to 15 residues. Germline lookup yields CDR1 GTSNPN and CDR2 SVGIG (reference sequence). With V trimmed by 1 base and J by 0 bases, 2 bases remained unmatched. CDR3 residues: CAWSGRGGSTDTQYF. Written as DNA, the CDR3 is TGTGCCTGGAGTGGGCGGGGGGGAAGCACAGATACGCAGTATTTT. Using reference TRBV30 and TRBJ2-3 for the parts outside the CDR3, the full variable domain is SQTIHQWPATLVQPVGSPLSLECTVEGTSNPNLYWYRQAAGRGLQLLFYSVGIGQISSEVPQNLSASRPQDRQFILSSKKLLLSDSGFYLCAWSGRGGSTDTQYFGPGTRLTVL.